The 30 T cell receptor beta chains below come from one sample, sequenced in a study of early T cells in non-severe SARS-CoV-2 infection. TCRdb reprocessed the 5' RACE reads via MiXCR and lists one record per CDR3 protein. The table shows tens of thousands of distinct CDR3 sequences, with around 12% occurring only once. Source: whole blood, taken at baseline. These receptors all stem from an adult who was a healthcare worker with PCR-confirmed SARS-CoV-2 infection or an uninfected control (not recorded which).

This clonotype was observed a handful of times. The V gene is TRBV18, the J gene TRBJ1-1, with TRBD1 as a possible D gene (6 bases). The V end was cut by 0 bases, the J end by 4 bases, with 9 bases between. The CDR3 contains 14 residues. Germline-derived CDR1 and CDR2 are KGHSH and LQKENI. The CDR3 here is CASSPPGAGTEAFF. The CDR3 bases are TGTGCCAGCTCACCACCGGGGGCAGGCACTGAAGCTTTCTTT.

The chain couples TRBV19 to TRBJ2-1; D remains ambiguous. V was clipped by 8 bases and J by 3 bases, with 11 bases between them. Germline CDR1 reads LNHDA; CDR2 reads SQIVND (reference sequence). The CDR3 runs 13 residues. Here the CDR3 DNA reads TGTGCCAGTTCCCAACCCCTCTACAATGAGCAGTTCTTC. Translated, it gives CASSQPLYNEQFF.

There are many counts of this clonotype. This chain links TRBV6-4 with TRBJ2-6; 8 nucleotides align to TRBD2. The CDR3 covers 17 residues. Trimming at V came to 3 bases and at J to 1 base, leaving 5 bases not matched to a gene. Germline values: CDR1 MRHNA, CDR2 SNTAGT. The DNA for the CDR3 is TGTGCCAGCAGTGAGGAAAGCGGGGGATCTGGGGCCAACGTCCTGACTTTC. Translation gives CASSEESGGSGANVLTF.

This clonotype was counted a few times. V and J are TRBV20-1 and TRBJ2-1; D perhaps matches TRBD1 (5 bases). Trimming cost V 6 bases and J 5 bases, with 11 bases left between them. Germline CDR1 DFQATT, CDR2 SNEGSKA (reference sequence). This CDR3 has 12 residues. In nucleotides, the CDR3 is TGCAGTGCAAGGGGTAACGACAATGAGCAGTTCTTC. It is translated as CSARGNDNEQFF.

J is TRBJ2-5 and V is TRBV7-2; D is perhaps TRBD2 (5 bases). V dropped 3 bases and J dropped 0 bases, with 8 bases sitting between them. This CDR3 has 14 amino acids. Germline lookup yields CDR1 SGHTA and CDR2 FQGNSA. The CDR3 region has the DNA TGTGCCAGCAGCTTCGGGGAGTACCAAGAGACCCAGTACTTC. Translated, it gives CASSFGEYQETQYF.

The chain is built from TRBV11-3 and TRBJ2-4; D unclear. The CDR3 contains 14 residues. Trimming shortened V by 4 bases and J by 8 bases, and 15 bases separated the two germline ends. Germline assignment: CDR1 SGHNT and CDR2 YENEEA. This CDR3 is CASSSDRFGDIQYF. The CDR3 DNA is TGTGCCAGCAGCTCTGACCGGTTTGGTGACATTCAGTACTTC. Together with reference TRBV11-3 and TRBJ2-4, the CDR3 gives the full variable domain: EAGVVQSPRYKIIEKKQPVAFWCNPISGHNTLYWYLQNLGQGPELLIRYENEEAVDDSQLPKDRFSAERLKGVDSTLKIQPAELGDSAVYLCASSSDRFGDIQYFGAGTRLSVL.

The chain combines TRBV11-2 with TRBJ2-7; 9 bases are a match to TRBD1. The CDR3 loop spans 14 amino acids. Germline V CDR1 and CDR2: SGHAT, FQNNGV. J lost 5 bases, V lost 3 bases, and 5 bases had no gene match. In DNA, the CDR3 is TGTGCCAGCAGCTTGGGACAGGGTAAGAACGAGCAGTACTTC. This codes for CASSLGQGKNEQYF.

The DNA for the CDR3 is TGTGCCAGCAGCTTGACTAGCGGGGGAGACAATGAGCAGTTCTTC. It codes for CASSLTSGGDNEQFF. This chain uses TRBV7-2 with TRBJ2-1, with 12 bases fitting TRBD2. The CDR3 contains 15 residues. Germline V lookup: CDR1 SGHTA, CDR2 FQGNSA. J gave up 5 bases and V 3 bases, and 2 bases lay outside the gene matches.

This clonotype was observed a few times. This chain joins TRBV25-1 and TRBJ2-1; D is uncertain. V lost 4 bases and J lost 4, with 2 bases in between. CDR3 size: 11 residues. Per the germline V gene, CDR1 is MGHDK and CDR2 is SYGVNS. This CDR3 reads CASSGYNEQFF. CDR3 nucleotides: TGTGCCAGCAGTGGGTACAATGAGCAGTTCTTC. Looking up the rest from reference TRBV25-1 and TRBJ2-1 gives the full variable domain: EADIYQTPRYLVIGTGKKITLECSQTMGHDKMYWYQQDPGMELHLIHYSYGVNSTEKGDLSSESTVSRIRTEHFPLTLESARPSHTSQYLCASSGYNEQFFGPGTRLTVL.

This sequence joins TRBV12-3 or TRBV12-4 and TRBJ1-2, with 9 positions matching TRBD1. V lost 5 bases and J lost 5; bases outside the gene matches: 6. The CDR3 spans 14 residues. The CDR3 DNA reads TGTGCCAGCAGTGCTGGACAGGGGAATTATGGCTACACCTTC. The encoded protein is CASSAGQGNYGYTF.

In its sample, this clonotype was seen a few times. This chain links TRBV9 with TRBJ2-5, with TRBD2 identical over 12 bases. The length of the CDR3 is 15 residues. J lost 7 bases, V lost 4 bases, and 8 bases had no gene match. Germline V gives CDR1 SGDLS, CDR2 YYNGEE. The CDR3 DNA follows: TGTGCCAGCAGCCCAAGACTAGCGGGAGAGGGGACCCAGTACTTC. Translating gives CASSPRLAGEGTQYF.

This clonotype was observed a few times. This sequence joins TRBV5-1 and TRBJ2-1; D may be TRBD1 or TRBD2 (6 bases each). Germline assignment: CDR1 SGHRS and CDR2 YFSETQ. Trimming took 1 base from V and 7 from J, leaving 12 bases between them. The CDR3 covers 14 residues. The CDR3 spells CASSLSGAQNEQFF. CDR3 coding DNA: TGCGCCAGCAGCTTGTCGGGGGCGCAGAATGAGCAGTTCTTC.

This clonotype has ten or more counts. The CDR3 region has the DNA TGTGCCTGTCTTTGGGGGGTTCGCACCGGGGAGCTGTTTTTT. Translated, it gives CACLWGVRTGELFF. The V and J genes are TRBV30 and TRBJ2-2; a possible D gene is TRBD2 (6 bases). The CDR3 covers 14 residues. V was trimmed by 6 bases and J by 4 bases, leaving 15 bases between them. Germline values: CDR1 GTSNPN, CDR2 SVGIG (reference sequence).

This clonotype was seen repeatedly, ten times or more. The rearrangement joins TRBV7-2 to TRBJ2-3; TRBD2 aligns across 11 bases. Germline V gives CDR1 SGHTA, CDR2 FQGNSA. There are 16 residues in the CDR3. After removal of 7 bases from V and 3 bases from J, the junction contained 9 bases not matched to a gene. The CDR3 sequence: CASTRGASGRTDTQYF. The DNA of the CDR3 is TGTGCCAGCACCCGGGGGGCTAGCGGGAGGACAGATACGCAGTATTTT.

This clonotype has a count of ten or more. This chain uses TRBV7-6 with TRBJ2-7, with D perhaps matching TRBD2 (6 bases). The CDR3 is made up of 17 amino acids. Germline CDR1 and CDR2: SGHVS and FNYEAQ. The V and J ends lost 3 bases and 1 base respectively, with 19 bases between them. CDR3 DNA: TGTGCCAGCAGCTTCACCCATTCGGGACTGACATCCTACGAGCAGTACTTC. Its protein product is CASSFTHSGLTSYEQYF. Variable domain in full (rest from reference TRBV7-6 and TRBJ2-7): GAGVSQSPRYKVTKRGQDVALRCDPISGHVSLYWYRQALGQGPEFLTYFNYEAQQDKSGLPNDRFSAERPEGSISTLTIQRTEQRDSAMYRCASSFTHSGLTSYEQYFGPGTRLTVT.

The chain carries TRBV5-4 and TRBJ2-4; the D is unclear. The germline V gene has CDR1 SGHNT and CDR2 YYREEE (reference sequence). The CDR3 consists of 12 residues. V lost 4 bases to trimming and J lost 6 bases, with 8 bases between them. The CDR3 region has the DNA TGTGCCAGCAGCGCCGACGGAAACATTCAGTACTTC. This sequence encodes CASSADGNIQYF.

The chain carries TRBV9 and TRBJ2-4; 9 positions match TRBD1. Germline V gene lookup returns CDR1 SGDLS and CDR2 YYNGEE. The V and J ends lost 4 bases and 13 bases, in that order; junction bases with no gene match: 9. The CDR3 extends over 13 amino acids. The CDR3 DNA reads as TGTGCCAGCAGCCCCCGGACAGGGGTTTCCCAGTACTTC. Its translation: CASSPRTGVSQYF. Full variable domain (rest looked up from reference TRBV9 and TRBJ2-4): DSGVTQTPKHLITATGQRVTLRCSPRSGDLSVYWYQQSLDQGLQFLIQYYNGEERAKGNILERFSAQQFPDLHSELNLSSLELGDSALYFCASSPRTGVSQYFGAGTRLSVL.

The chain links TRBV18 to TRBJ2-3; the D gene is possibly TRBD1 (6 bases). Trimming removed 2 bases from V and 2 bases from J, with 14 bases in between. The germline CDR1 and CDR2 sequences are KGHSH and LQKENI. The CDR3 contains 16 residues. CDR3 sequence reads: CASSPGQGLFTDTQYF. CDR3 DNA sequence: TGTGCCAGCTCACCAGGGCAGGGGCTCTTCACAGATACGCAGTATTTT.

The chain is built from TRBV24-1 and TRBJ2-1; D possibly corresponds to TRBD1 (5 bases). The CDR3 length is 14 residues. Germline V lookup: CDR1 KGHDR, CDR2 SFDVKD. V was trimmed by 0 bases and J by 5 bases, leaving 7 bases between them. CDR3 loop: CATSDLPTDNEQFF. In DNA form, the CDR3 reads TGTGCCACCAGTGATTTGCCGACAGACAATGAGCAGTTCTTC.

This chain joins TRBV20-1 and TRBJ1-1, with D hard to call. From germline, CDR1 is DFQATT and CDR2 SNEGSKA (reference sequence). V was trimmed by 6 bases and J by 2 bases, leaving 19 bases between them. CDR3 length: 15 residues. CDR3 amino acids: CSAREHWVSNTEAFF. CDR3 in DNA: TGCAGTGCCCGTGAGCATTGGGTCAGCAACACTGAAGCTTTCTTT.

A few counts support this clonotype. The chain couples TRBV20-1 to TRBJ2-7, with 11 bases matching TRBD2. Germline values: CDR1 DFQATT, CDR2 SNEGSKA (reference sequence). This CDR3 spans 20 amino acids. The trim removed 3 bases at V and 2 bases at J, leaving 21 bases unmatched. The CDR3, as DNA: TGCAGTGCTAGCCGACCAACCGTATTAGCGGGAGGGCCAATGACCTACGAGCAGTACTTC. This translates into CSASRPTVLAGGPMTYEQYF.

This clonotype was seen many times. The J gene is TRBJ1-5, the V gene TRBV6-5; no firm D call. V was cut by 0 bases and J by 4 bases, with 4 bases left in between. Germline CDR1 reads MNHEY; CDR2 reads SVGAGI. The CDR3 extends over 13 amino acids. The CDR3 coding sequence is TGTGCCAGCAGTTACTCGAGAAATCAGCCCCAGCATTTT. Translated, it gives CASSYSRNQPQHF.

The chain has TRBV28 and TRBJ1-6, with D hard to call. Per germline, CDR1 MDHEN and CDR2 SYDVKM. V gave up 7 bases and J gave up 9 bases, with 10 bases separating them. The CDR3 runs 12 residues. The CDR3 region is CASNIQFSPLHF. The CDR3 nucleotides read TGTGCCAGCAACATACAGTTTTCACCCCTCCACTTT.

This clonotype was counted a few times. The V call is TRBV24-1, the J call TRBJ2-1, with 10 bases fitting TRBD2. Trimming cost V 3 bases and J 7 bases; bases outside gene matches: 2. The germline CDR1 and CDR2 sequences are KGHDR and SFDVKD. The CDR3 extends over 14 amino acids. The CDR3 loop reads CATSDNSGRNEQFF. For the CDR3, the DNA is TGTGCCACCAGTGATAATAGCGGGAGGAATGAGCAGTTCTTC.

This rearrangement joins TRBV11-2 to TRBJ1-1; 9 nucleotides line up with TRBD1. The CDR3 loop spans 15 amino acids. V was clipped by 6 bases and J by 5 bases; unmatched bases: 10. Germline CDR1 and CDR2: SGHAT and FQNNGV. The CDR3 here is CASRTGQGSVTEAFF. CDR3 bases: TGTGCCAGCAGGACGGGACAGGGAAGTGTTACTGAAGCTTTCTTT.

This chain links TRBV12-5 with TRBJ2-7; no clear D gene. The CDR3 sequence is 12 residues long. Germline assignment: CDR1 LGHNT and CDR2 FRNRAP. With 5 bases removed from V and 3 bases from J, the gap between germline ends came to 8 bases. For the CDR3, the DNA is TGTGCTAGTGGTCTAATGAACTACGAGCAGTACTTC. It is translated as CASGLMNYEQYF.

The V call is TRBV12-3 or TRBV12-4, the J call TRBJ2-5; no reliable D call. Deletions cut 0 bases from V and 3 bases from J, with 5 bases between. This CDR3 is 13 amino acids long. The CDR3 nucleotides read TGTGCCAGCAGTTTAGCGGGGAAAGAGACCCAGTACTTC. This translates into CASSLAGKETQYF.

The CDR3 sequence is CASSITGSAYGYTF. CDR3 coding DNA: TGTGCCAGCAGCATCACAGGCTCCGCCTATGGCTACACCTTC. The chain couples TRBV6-6 to TRBJ1-2; maybe TRBD1 (5 bases). V was clipped by 6 bases and J by 4 bases, with 15 bases between them. This CDR3 comprises 14 residues. The germline V gene encodes CDR1 MNHNY and CDR2 SVGAGI (reference sequence).

This clonotype was seen at least ten times. The V and J genes are TRBV7-6 and TRBJ1-4; no firm D call. The CDR3 extends over 15 amino acids. V was clipped by 0 bases and J by 1 base, with 6 bases between them. Germline V gene lookup returns CDR1 SGHVS and CDR2 FNYEAQ. The CDR3 region is CASSLALRTNEKLFF. The CDR3 DNA follows: TGTGCCAGCAGCTTAGCGCTCAGAACTAATGAAAAACTGTTTTTT.

This clonotype showed up just a few times. The V and J genes are TRBV6-6 and TRBJ2-2; no reliable D call. V lost 7 bases and J 2 bases, leaving 5 bases between the germline ends. Per the germline V gene, CDR1 is MNHNY and CDR2 is SVGAGI (reference sequence). The CDR3 totals 12 residues. The CDR3 here is CASIPNTGELFF. Written as DNA, the CDR3 is TGTGCCAGCATACCTAACACCGGGGAGCTGTTTTTT.